The 5 T cell receptor beta chains listed next were all sequenced from one sample in a study of T cell changes during pregnancy in multiple sclerosis. Measured with immunoSEQ multiplex PCR; TCRdb has only the in-frame clones, and not every one. In the table there are about 69,000 clones, approximately 92% of which are singletons. The sample here was peripheral blood, taken in the third trimester of pregnancy. The receptors were sampled from a female donor in good health, enrolled as a control in a pregnancy study.

V gene TRBV5-5 combines with J gene TRBJ1-4; D gene uncertain. CDR1 and CDR2 (germline): SGHKS, YYEKEE (reference sequence). The CDR3 extends over 16 amino acids. Trimming took off 4 bases at V and 7 bases at J, with 20 bases between the two ends. CDR3 loop: CASSATLTLVFEKLFF. The DNA for the CDR3 is TGTGCCAGCAGCGCAACCTTGACATTAGTGTTTGAAAAACTGTTTTTT.

The genes are TRBV30 and TRBJ1-5; 8 bases are shared with TRBD1. Trimming at V came to 2 bases and at J to 2 bases, leaving 17 bases not matched to a gene. Germline CDR1 is GTSNPN and CDR2 is SVGIG (reference sequence). The CDR3 is 19 residues long. Here the CDR3 DNA reads TGTGCCTGGAGTCAAGGCAAGGACAGGGCCCTTATCCGCAATCAGCCCCAGCATTTT. It specifies CAWSQGKDRALIRNQPQHF.

Turning to this clone: Compared with germline, one end of the junction differs, possibly owing to a read error. The chain employs TRBV18 and TRBJ2-5; 7 bases match TRBD2. The CDR3 has 16 residues. Germline CDR1 KGHSH, CDR2 LQKENI. In DNA form, the CDR3 reads TGTGCCAGCTCACCACCCAGTAAGCGGGACCAAGAGGCCCAGTACTTC. Translating gives CASSPPSKRDQEAQYF.

This sequence joins TRBV19 and TRBJ2-7, with a tentative D call TRBD1 (5 bases). V was clipped by 6 bases and J by 2 bases, with 14 bases between them. The CDR3 length is 14 residues. Germline CDR1 and CDR2: LNHDA and SQIVND (reference sequence). Here the CDR3 reads CASSPQGGPYEQYF. DNA of the CDR3: TGTGCCAGTAGCCCCCAGGGCGGACCCTACGAGCAGTACTTC.

The genes are TRBV6-5 and TRBJ2-5; D is unclear. The CDR3 runs 12 residues. Trimming took off 7 bases at V and 1 base at J, with 7 bases between the two ends. The germline CDR1 and CDR2 sequences are MNHEY and SVGAGI. The CDR3 here is CASNGPQETQYF. Here the CDR3 DNA reads TGTGCCAGCAATGGGCCCCAAGAGACCCAGTACTTC.